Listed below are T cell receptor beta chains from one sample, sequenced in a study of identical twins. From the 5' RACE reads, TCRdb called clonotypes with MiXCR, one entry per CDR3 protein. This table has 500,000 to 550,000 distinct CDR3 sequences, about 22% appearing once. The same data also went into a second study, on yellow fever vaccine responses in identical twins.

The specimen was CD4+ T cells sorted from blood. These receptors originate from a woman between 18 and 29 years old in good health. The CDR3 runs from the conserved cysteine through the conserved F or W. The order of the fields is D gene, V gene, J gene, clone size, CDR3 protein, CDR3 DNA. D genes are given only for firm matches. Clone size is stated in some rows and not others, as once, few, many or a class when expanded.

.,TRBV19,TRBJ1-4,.,CATTGRNEKLFF,TGTGCCACCACCGGACGTAATGAAAAACTGTTTTTT
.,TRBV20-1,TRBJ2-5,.,CSATEALQETQYF,TGCAGTGCTACCGAGGCCCTCCAAGAGACCCAGTACTTC
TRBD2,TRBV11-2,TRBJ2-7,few,CASSLPADAGVAGGVYEQYF,TGTGCCAGCAGCTTACCAGCGGATGCCGGGGTGGCGGGAGGAGTCTACGAGCAGTACTTC
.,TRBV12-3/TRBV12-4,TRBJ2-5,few,CASTNSVKTQYF,TGTGCCAGCACCAATTCGGTTAAGACCCAGTACTTC
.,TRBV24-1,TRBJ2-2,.,CATGPAGNTGELFF,TGTGCCACCGGACCCGCAGGCAACACCGGGGAGCTGTTTTTT
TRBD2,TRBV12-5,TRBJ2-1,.,CASGLVLAGDHNEQFF,TGTGCTAGTGGTTTGGTTTTAGCGGGAGATCACAATGAGCAGTTCTTC
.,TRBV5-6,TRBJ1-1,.,CASSAGQKDEAFF,TGTGCCAGCAGCGCCGGACAGAAGGATGAAGCTTTCTTT
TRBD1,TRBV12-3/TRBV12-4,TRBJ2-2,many,CASRQTGVEIF,TGTGCCAGCCGGCAGACAGGGGTTGAAATTTTT
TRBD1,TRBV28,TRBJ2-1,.,CASRPGGPPYNEQFF,TGTGCCAGCAGGCCAGGGGGCCCACCGTACAATGAGCAGTTCTTC
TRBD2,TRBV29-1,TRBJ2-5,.,CSGSLGRGETQYF,TGCAGCGGATCGTTAGGGAGGGGAGAGACCCAGTACTTC
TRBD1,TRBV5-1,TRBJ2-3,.,CASSSDRVTDTQYF,TGCGCCAGCAGCTCGGACAGGGTGACAGATACGCAGTATTTT
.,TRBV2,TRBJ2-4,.,CASGTALAKNIQYF,TGTGCCAGCGGGACGGCACTAGCCAAAAACATTCAGTACTTC
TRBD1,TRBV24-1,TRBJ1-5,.,CATRGTGGLNQAQHF,TGTGCCACCAGGGGGACAGGGGGCCTCAATCAGGCCCAGCATTTT
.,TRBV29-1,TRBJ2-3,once,CSVVVTALTDTQYF,TGCAGCGTTGTGGTGACAGCGCTCACAGATACGCAGTATTTT
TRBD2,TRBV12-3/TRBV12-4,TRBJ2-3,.,CASSRLAGLTSTDTQYF,TGTGCCAGCAGTCGACTAGCGGGGCTAACTAGCACAGATACGCAGTATTTT
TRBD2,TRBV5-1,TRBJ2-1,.,CASSRQGLADNEQFF,TGCGCCAGCAGCAGACAGGGACTAGCGGACAATGAGCAGTTCTTC
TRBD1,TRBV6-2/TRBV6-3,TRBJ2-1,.,CASSYFPGQGLF,TGTGCCAGCAGTTACTTTCCGGGACAGGGGCTCTTC
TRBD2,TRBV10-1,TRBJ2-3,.,CASSETSVIQTDTQYF,TGCGCCAGCAGTGAGACTAGCGTAATACAAACAGATACGCAGTATTTT
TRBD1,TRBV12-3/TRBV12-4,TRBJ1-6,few,CASGQGATAPLHF,TGTGCCAGTGGGCAGGGGGCAACGGCACCCCTCCACTTT
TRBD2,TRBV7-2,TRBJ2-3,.,CASSLAERERTDTQYF,TGTGCCAGCAGCTTAGCCGAGCGGGAGCGGACAGATACGCAGTATTTT
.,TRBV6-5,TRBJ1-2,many,CASSYFEGTVTGYTF,TGTGCCAGCAGTTACTTCGAGGGTACGGTGACCGGCTACACCTTC
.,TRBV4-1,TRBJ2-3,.,CASSLIRGVGTDTQYF,TGCGCCAGCAGCCTCATCAGGGGTGTAGGCACAGATACGCAGTATTTT
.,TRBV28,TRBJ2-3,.,CASTPGRIPDTQYF,TGTGCCAGTACGCCTGGGAGGATCCCAGATACGCAGTATTTT
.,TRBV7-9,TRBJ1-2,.,CASSLSGVNYGYTF,TGTGCCAGCAGCTTAAGCGGAGTAAACTATGGCTACACCTTC
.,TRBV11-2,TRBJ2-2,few,CASSLVSGLGTGELFF,TGTGCCAGCAGCTTAGTAAGCGGTCTAGGCACCGGGGAGCTGTTTTTT
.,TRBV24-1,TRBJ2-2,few,CATSEPGQYTGELFF,TGTGCCACCAGTGAGCCGGGACAATACACCGGGGAGCTGTTTTTT
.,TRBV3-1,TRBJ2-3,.,CASSHLTGRSYTDTQYF,TGTGCCAGCAGCCATCTTACGGGCCGTTCATACACAGATACGCAGTATTTT
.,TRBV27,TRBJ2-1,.,CASSFRPVPPFVYEQFF,TGTGCCAGCAGTTTTAGGCCAGTCCCCCCGTTCGTCTATGAGCAGTTCTTC
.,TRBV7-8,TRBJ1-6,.,CASSLRGGSSPLHF,TGTGCCAGCAGCCTACGTGGGGGCAGTTCACCCCTCCACTTT
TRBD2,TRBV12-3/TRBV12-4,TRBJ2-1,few,CASSFLAGGGEQFF,TGTGCCAGCAGTTTTCTAGCGGGAGGGGGGGAGCAGTTCTTC
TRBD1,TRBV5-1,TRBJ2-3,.,CASSPTTGILTDTQYF,TGCGCCAGCAGCCCGACGACAGGGATCTTGACAGATACGCAGTATTTT
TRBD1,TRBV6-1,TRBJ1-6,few,CASTPGTAYNSPLHF,TGTGCCAGCACTCCCGGGACAGCCTATAATTCACCCCTCCACTTT
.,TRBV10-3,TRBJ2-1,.,CAISESQVRAYNEQFF,TGTGCCATCAGTGAGTCGCAGGTTCGGGCTTACAATGAGCAGTTCTTC
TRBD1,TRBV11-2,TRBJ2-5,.,CASSSLRGRETQYF,TGTGCCAGCAGCTCCCTCAGGGGGCGAGAGACCCAGTACTTC
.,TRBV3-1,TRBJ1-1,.,CASSHAGEAFF,TGTGCCAGCAGCCACGCAGGTGAAGCTTTCTTT
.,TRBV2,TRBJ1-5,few,CASTGSDQPQHF,TGTGCCAGCACCGGGTCAGATCAGCCCCAGCATTTT
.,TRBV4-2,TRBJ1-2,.,CASSQDPGVAYGYTF,TGTGCCAGCAGCCAAGATCCGGGGGTGGCCTATGGCTACACCTTC
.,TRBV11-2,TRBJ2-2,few,CASSLNIISGSNTGELFF,TGTGCCAGCAGCTTAAATATCATTAGCGGCTCCAACACCGGGGAGCTGTTTTTT
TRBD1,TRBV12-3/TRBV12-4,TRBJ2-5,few,CASSSRQGIQETQYF,TGTGCCAGCAGTTCCCGACAGGGCATACAAGAGACCCAGTACTTC
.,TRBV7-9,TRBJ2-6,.,CATTGGPSSGANVLTF,TGTGCCACAACCGGAGGGCCGAGCTCTGGGGCCAACGTCCTGACTTTC
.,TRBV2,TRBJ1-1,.,CASSDELGNTEAFF,TGTGCCAGCAGTGATGAGTTAGGGAACACTGAAGCTTTCTTT
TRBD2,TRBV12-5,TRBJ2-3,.,CASGSTSGMGPDTQYF,TGTGCTAGTGGTTCGACTAGCGGGATGGGGCCAGATACGCAGTATTTT
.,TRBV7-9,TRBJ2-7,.,CASASGSYEQYF,TGTGCCAGCGCGAGCGGGTCCTACGAGCAGTACTTC
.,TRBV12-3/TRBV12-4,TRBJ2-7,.,CASSLGGWGIFYEQYF,TGTGCCAGCAGTTTAGGAGGTTGGGGGATCTTCTACGAGCAGTACTTC
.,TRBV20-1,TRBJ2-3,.,CSAIHGSTDTQYF,TGCAGTGCTATACACGGGAGCACAGATACGCAGTATTTT
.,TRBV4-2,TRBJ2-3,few,CASSQDETPTDTQYF,TGTGCCAGCAGCCAAGATGAGACCCCCACAGATACGCAGTATTTT
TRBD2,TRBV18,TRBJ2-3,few,CASSPPERGYTDTQYF,TGTGCCAGCTCACCACCTGAGCGGGGATACACAGATACGCAGTATTTT
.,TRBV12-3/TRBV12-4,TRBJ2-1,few,CASSLSGEAEQFF,TGTGCCAGCAGTTTGTCGGGGGAGGCTGAGCAGTTCTTC
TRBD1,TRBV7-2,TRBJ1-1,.,CASSSSGGGWTEAFF,TGTGCCAGCAGCTCATCAGGGGGCGGGTGGACTGAAGCTTTCTTT
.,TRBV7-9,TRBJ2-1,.,CASSSLERSRNEQFF,TGTGCCAGCAGTTCTCTTGAGCGCAGCCGCAATGAGCAGTTCTTC
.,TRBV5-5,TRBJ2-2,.,CASSSRDAGAGELFF,TGTGCCAGCAGCTCCCGGGACGCTGGAGCCGGGGAGCTGTTTTTT
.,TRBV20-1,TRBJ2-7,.,CSARKTSNEQYF,TGCAGTGCTAGGAAGACCTCGAACGAGCAGTACTTC
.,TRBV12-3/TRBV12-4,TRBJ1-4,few,CASSLPDTGVNEKLFF,TGTGCCAGCAGTTTACCTGATACAGGAGTTAATGAAAAACTGTTTTTT
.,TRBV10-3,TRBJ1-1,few,CAISGTQGRVNTEAFF,TGTGCCATCAGTGGTACCCAGGGGAGGGTGAACACTGAAGCTTTCTTT
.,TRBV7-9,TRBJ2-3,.,CASSHIRERELTDTQYF,TGTGCCAGCAGCCATATTCGGGAGAGGGAACTCACAGATACGCAGTATTTT